This T cell receptor (beta chain) was found in a study of blood T cell repertoires in COVID-19. Enrollment of patients from Seattle took place during active infection, with longitudinal follow-up. V was trimmed by 2 bases and J by 0 bases, leaving 11 bases between them. The CDR3 runs to 16 residues. Per germline, CDR1 MGHRA and CDR2 YSYEKL. Study processing details: Nucleated cell number was recorded as an estimate derived from reference gene primer amplification. Clones were sequenced by immunoSEQ multiplex PCR, and TCRdb holds only the in-frame ones, with some missing. V and J calls and clone size are those listed in that table; D and trimming were worked out from the DNA. The sample yields about 210,000 clones, roughly 80% seen once.

This receptor was taken from an elderly woman with COVID-19, enrolled during active disease. This chain connects TRBV4-1 to TRBJ1-5; D is unresolved. Input material: peripheral blood. The CDR3 sequence: CASSQFPPVSNQPQHF. As DNA, the CDR3 is TGCGCCAGCAGCCAATTTCCCCCTGTTAGCAATCAGCCCCAGCATTTT.